This TCR beta chain was profiled in a study of blood T cell repertoires in COVID-19. Trimming took 6 bases from V and 8 from J; bases not matched to a gene: 4. Per the germline V gene, CDR1 is LGHNT and CDR2 is FRNRAP. The CDR3 loop spans 13 amino acids. What the recovered Cohort 3 donors had was two negative PCRs, clearance, or symptom resolution. Using immunoSEQ multiplex PCR, the repertoire was profiled, and TCRdb retains in-frame clones only, with some absent. The sample yields around 480,000 clones, 75% to 90% seen once. The receptor's source is a woman under 30 who had recovered from COVID-19. The sample consisted of PBMCs or T cells enriched from blood (not recorded which). The V and J genes are TRBV12-5 and TRBJ1-6, with 7 bases matching TRBD1. The DNA of the CDR3 is TGTGCTAGTGGCCGGGACAGCTATTCACCCCTCCACTTT. Its translation: CASGRDSYSPLHF. Complete variable domain (other parts from reference TRBV12-5 and TRBJ1-6): DARVTQTPRHKVTEMGQEVTMRCQPILGHNTVFWYRQTMMQGLELLAYFRNRAPLDDSGMPKDRFSAEMPDATLATLKIQPSEPRDSAVYFCASGRDSYSPLHFGNGTRLTVT.